The 31 T cell receptor beta chains in this list originate from one sample, sequenced in a study of CD8+ T cells in alopecia areata. Following extraction, RNA underwent reverse transcription to cDNA, which served as the sequencing template. This table comes from immunoSEQ multiplex PCR, and its TCRdb copy is limited to in-frame clones, with some not included. This sample has more than 90,000 clones, with more than 30% found just once. The material sequenced was CD4+ T cells sorted from blood. The source is a human donor with alopecia areata.

The rearrangement links TRBV30 to TRBJ2-7; D gene unclear. Germline CDR1 is GTSNPN and CDR2 is SVGIG (reference sequence). With 5 bases removed from V and 9 bases from J, the gap between germline ends came to 20 bases. The CDR3 is made up of 13 amino acids. CDR3 sequence (DNA): TGTGCCTGGGAGAGTACCTTCGGTATGGGGCAGTACTTC. This encodes CAWESTFGMGQYF.

The chain links TRBV10-2 to TRBJ2-7; 7 nucleotides align to TRBD2. V was clipped by 3 bases and J by 7 bases; unmatched bases: 3. In germline, CDR1 is WSHSY, CDR2 SAAADI. CDR3 length: 12 amino acids. The CDR3 spells CASSDRGGEQYF. CDR3 bases: TGCGCCAGCAGTGATCGGGGAGGGGAGCAGTACTTC.

The chain links TRBV15 to TRBJ2-5, with a possible D match to TRBD2 (6 bases). The CDR3 length is 13 residues. Germline CDR1 LNHNV, CDR2 YYDKDF (reference sequence). The ends were cut back, 3 bases at V and 2 bases at J, with 7 bases in the middle. CDR3 amino acids: CATSRTRQETQYF. In DNA form, the CDR3 reads TGTGCCACCAGCAGGACTAGACAAGAGACCCAGTACTTC.

J is TRBJ1-2 and V is TRBV29-1; D gene ambiguous. Germline CDR1 and CDR2: SQVTM and ANQGSEA. Trimming stripped 4 bases from V and 8 bases from J, with 5 bases between. The CDR3 length is 9 residues. CDR3: CSVVNGYTF. DNA of the CDR3: TGCAGCGTTGTGAACGGCTACACCTTC. Full variable domain (outside the CDR3, taken from reference TRBV29-1 and TRBJ1-2): SAVISQKPSRDICQRGTSLTIQCQVDSQVTMMFWYRQQPGQSLTLIATANQGSEATYESGFVIDKFPISRPNLTFSTLTVSNMSPEDSSIYLCSVVNGYTFGSGTRLTVV.

The chain uses TRBV5-1 and TRBJ1-2; maybe TRBD1 (6 bases). This CDR3 region has 13 residues. Trimming cost V 5 bases and J 4 bases, with 12 bases left between them. Germline V gene lookup returns CDR1 SGHRS and CDR2 YFSETQ. The CDR3 loop reads CASRADRIYGYTF. CDR3 bases: TGCGCCAGCAGGGCGGACAGAATCTATGGCTACACCTTC.

V is TRBV5-1 and J is TRBJ2-1; no clear D. The CDR3 is 15 amino acids. V was clipped by 0 bases and J by 4 bases, with 11 bases between them. Germline-derived CDR1 and CDR2 are SGHRS and YFSETQ. The DNA for the CDR3 is TGCGCCAGCAGCTTGGAACGGGCCGCATACAATGAGCAGTTCTTC. This encodes CASSLERAAYNEQFF.

This CDR3 is CASSPQGMYQPQHF. CDR3 nucleotides: TGCGCCAGCAGTCCCCAGGGGATGTATCAGCCCCAGCATTTT. The chain recombines TRBV5-1 with TRBJ1-5, with D tentatively TRBD1 (6 bases). The CDR3 has 14 residues. Deletions cut 5 bases from V and 5 bases from J, with 14 bases between. The germline CDR1 and CDR2 sequences are SGHRS and YFSETQ.

This chain connects TRBV7-2 to TRBJ2-1; 8 positions match TRBD2. Germline lookup yields CDR1 SGHTA and CDR2 FQGNSA. V lost 0 bases, J lost 8 bases, and 15 bases stayed unmatched. CDR3 length: 18 amino acids. The CDR3 loop is CASSLAPYAREGHDEQFF. In DNA form, the CDR3 reads TGTGCCAGCAGCTTAGCTCCATATGCCCGGGAGGGCCACGATGAGCAGTTCTTC.

This clone was observed a few times. The CDR3 DNA reads as TGCAGCGTTGCAGGTTCTCTGGAGGGGTACTTC. Translation gives CSVAGSLEGYF. V is TRBV29-1 and J is TRBJ2-5, with a weak D call TRBD2 (6 bases). CDR1 SQVTM and CDR2 ANQGSEA come from the germline V gene. The CDR3 length is 11 residues. The germline V and J ends were trimmed by 4 bases and 13 bases, with 16 bases remaining between them.

The rearrangement joins TRBV7-2 to TRBJ2-7, with a possible D match to TRBD2 (5 bases). V lost 3 bases, J lost 0 bases, and 9 bases lay in between. The CDR3 spans 14 residues. Germline lookup yields CDR1 SGHTA and CDR2 FQGNSA. CDR3 sequence (DNA): TGTGCCAGCAGCTTTTCCCGGGACTCCTACGAGCAGTACTTC. Protein sequence: CASSFSRDSYEQYF. The entire variable domain, with the rest obtained from reference TRBV7-2 and TRBJ2-7, is as follows: GAGVSQSPSNKVTEKGKDVELRCDPISGHTALYWYRQSLGQGLEFLIYFQGNSAPDKSGLPSDRFSAERTGGSVSTLTIQRTQQEDSAVYLCASSFSRDSYEQYFGPGTRLTVT.

The gene calls are TRBV5-1 and TRBJ2-5, with 7 nucleotides matching TRBD2. V shed 3 bases and J 2 bases; nucleotides not matched to a gene: 10. There are 16 residues in the CDR3. Germline loops: CDR1 SGHRS, CDR2 YFSETQ. The CDR3 sequence is CASSSPGLGDQETQYF. Written as DNA, the CDR3 is TGCGCCAGCAGCTCCCCCGGACTAGGAGATCAAGAGACCCAGTACTTC. Full variable domain (remainder filled in from reference TRBV5-1 and TRBJ2-5): KAGVTQTPRYLIKTRGQQVTLSCSPISGHRSVSWYQQTPGQGLQFLFEYFSETQRNKGNFPGRFSGRQFSNSRSEMNVSTLELGDSALYLCASSSPGLGDQETQYFGPGTRLLVL.

This clone occurred a few times. The V call is TRBV5-1, the J call TRBJ2-7; 8 bases are a match to TRBD1. V shed 3 bases and J 2 bases; nucleotides not matched to a gene: 4. CDR1 and CDR2 from the germline V gene are SGHRS and YFSETQ. The length of the CDR3 is 14 residues. This CDR3 reads CASSWGTGTYEQYF. In nucleotides, the CDR3 is TGCGCCAGCAGCTGGGGGACAGGAACCTACGAGCAGTACTTC.

The rearrangement joins TRBV29-1 to TRBJ1-2, with D perhaps TRBD1 (5 bases). The CDR3 is 14 amino acids. The germline V and J ends were trimmed by 5 bases and 2 bases, with 15 bases remaining between them. Germline lookup yields CDR1 SQVTM and CDR2 ANQGSEA. CDR3 in amino acids: CSVQHRDRNYGYTF. The CDR3, as DNA: TGCAGCGTTCAACACCGGGACCGGAACTATGGCTACACCTTC.

J is TRBJ1-2 and V is TRBV28; the D is unclear. The CDR3 sequence is 14 residues long. Germline CDR1 MDHEN, CDR2 SYDVKM. Trimming left V 4 bases short and J 6 bases short, with 15 bases between. The CDR3 DNA reads as TGTGCCAGCAGTTCCTCGGGCGGTTACCATGGCTACACCTTC. This codes for CASSSSGGYHGYTF.

This clone was detected once. V usage is TRBV15 and J usage is TRBJ1-5; D not resolved. Germline CDR1 LNHNV, CDR2 YYDKDF (reference sequence). The CDR3 consists of 13 residues. The V end was cut by 5 bases, the J end by 6 bases, with 11 bases between. CDR3 sequence reads: CATSPQAGQPQHF. The DNA for the CDR3 is TGTGCCACCAGCCCGCAGGCGGGTCAGCCCCAGCATTTT.

This clone was counted only a few times. This chain joins TRBV29-1 and TRBJ1-5; 10 nucleotides match TRBD1. Germline CDR1 reads SQVTM; CDR2 reads ANQGSEA. The CDR3 runs to 14 residues. J was trimmed by 2 bases and V by 6 bases; bases with no gene match: 4. The CDR3 here is CSVAGTGGNQPQHF. CDR3 bases: TGCAGCGTGGCCGGGACAGGGGGCAATCAGCCCCAGCATTTT.

This clone was found a few times. The chain uses TRBV28 and TRBJ2-2; TRBD1 agrees at 8 bases. After removal of 8 bases from V and 5 bases from J, the junction contained 13 bases not matched to a gene. The CDR3 runs to 16 residues. The germline V gene encodes CDR1 MDHEN and CDR2 SYDVKM. DNA for the CDR3: TGTGCCAGCGCCACAGGGGGAGGTTGGAATACCGGGGAGCTGTTTTTT. Encoded protein: CASATGGGWNTGELFF.

A few counts support this clone. The gene calls are TRBV4-3 and TRBJ1-2, with no clear D. CDR1 LGHNA and CDR2 YSLEER come from the germline V gene. Trimming removed 0 bases from V and 5 bases from J, with 7 bases in between. The CDR3 is 13 amino acids. CDR3 residues: CASSQDTVYGYTF. DNA of the CDR3: TGCGCCAGCAGCCAAGATACGGTATATGGCTACACCTTC.

V usage is TRBV9 and J usage is TRBJ2-5, with a tentative D call TRBD2 (5 bases). This CDR3 has 11 amino acids. Germline lookup yields CDR1 SGDLS and CDR2 YYNGEE. The V end lost 7 bases, the J end lost 4 bases, and 8 bases lay between the germline ends. Here the CDR3 reads CASGELETQYF. CDR3 nucleotide sequence: TGTGCCAGCGGGGAGCTAGAGACCCAGTACTTC.

The J gene is TRBJ2-5, the V gene TRBV19; 10 nucleotides align to TRBD2. CDR1 is LNHDA and CDR2 is SQIVND in the germline V gene (reference sequence). CDR3 length: 18 residues. V lost 6 bases to trimming and J lost 0 bases; unmatched junction nucleotides: 13. The CDR3 region has the DNA TGTGCCAGTAGCCCGGGACTAGCGCGAATTACGTACCAAGAGACCCAGTACTTC. Amino acid sequence: CASSPGLARITYQETQYF.

This sequence joins TRBV2 and TRBJ1-2, with 7 nucleotides matching TRBD1. Germline lookup yields CDR1 SNHLY and CDR2 FYNNEI. This CDR3 contains 14 residues. Trimming removed 6 bases from V and 2 bases from J; junction bases left unmatched: 6. The CDR3 bases are TGTGCCAGCAGGGGGGACAGCATAAACTATGGCTACACCTTC. Translation gives CASRGDSINYGYTF.

This clone was counted between two and nine times. This chain connects TRBV29-1 to TRBJ2-5; TRBD1 or TRBD2 may be the D gene (5 bases each). This CDR3 region has 13 residues. Germline V lookup: CDR1 SQVTM, CDR2 ANQGSEA. With 0 bases removed from V and 7 bases from J, the gap between germline ends came to 12 bases. CDR3: CSVEEDSAGTQYF. CDR3 DNA: TGCAGCGTTGAAGAAGACAGCGCGGGGACCCAGTACTTC.

V is TRBV27 and J is TRBJ1-2; D is unresolved. The CDR3 is made up of 12 amino acids. CDR1 MNHEY and CDR2 SMNVEV come from the germline V gene (reference sequence). V lost 4 bases and J lost 8, with 11 bases in between. DNA for the CDR3: TGTGCCAGCAGTTCCCCAGCGGGGGGCTACACCTTC. Translated, it gives CASSSPAGGYTF.

In DNA form, the CDR3 reads TGTGCCAGCAGTTTAGCGACAGGGGTTGGGTCCTCGTATGGCTACACCTTC. Its translation: CASSLATGVGSSYGYTF. The gene calls are TRBV28 and TRBJ1-2; 8 bases are a match to TRBD1. Germline loops: CDR1 MDHEN, CDR2 SYDVKM. The CDR3 contains 17 residues. J gave up 5 bases and V 2 bases, and 13 bases lay outside the gene matches.

This clone turned up a few times. V is TRBV29-1 and J is TRBJ2-2; tentative D call: TRBD1 (5 bases). There are 13 residues in the CDR3. CDR1 SQVTM and CDR2 ANQGSEA come from the germline V gene. V lost 5 bases, J lost 6 bases, and 13 bases lay in between. Here the CDR3 reads CSVQPQGPGELFF. The CDR3 DNA reads as TGCAGCGTTCAACCGCAGGGCCCCGGGGAGCTGTTTTTT.

The chain uses TRBV6-6 and TRBJ2-3; weak D call: TRBD1 (6 bases). From germline, CDR1 is MNHNY and CDR2 SVGAGI (reference sequence). Between the trimmed V and J ends, which lost 6 bases and 0 bases, there was a span of 13 bases. The CDR3 loop spans 15 amino acids. The CDR3 loop reads CASSTGKGSTDTQYF. For the CDR3, the DNA is TGTGCCAGCAGCACAGGGAAAGGGAGCACAGATACGCAGTATTTT.

This chain connects TRBV27 to TRBJ2-1; 9 bases match TRBD1. The germline gives CDR1 MNHEY, CDR2 SMNVEV (reference sequence). This CDR3 is 17 amino acids long. Trimming took 5 bases from V and 7 from J; bases not matched to a gene: 15. The CDR3 DNA reads as TGTGCCAGCAGTAAGACCGCTCTTTGGACAGGGGTGAATGAGCAGTTCTTC. This encodes CASSKTALWTGVNEQFF.

This clone was counted a few times. V is TRBV6-5 and J is TRBJ2-1; no firm D call. Trimming removed 8 bases at V and 4 bases at J, with 12 bases between. There are 13 residues in the CDR3. Germline-derived CDR1 and CDR2 are MNHEY and SVGAGI. The CDR3 protein is CASFNALYNEQFF. The CDR3 DNA is TGTGCCAGCTTTAACGCCCTTTACAATGAGCAGTTCTTC.

The table lists this clone with a few counts. The genes are TRBV2 and TRBJ2-3; D is perhaps TRBD1 (6 bases). This CDR3 contains 14 residues. V was cut by 6 bases and J by 2 bases, with 12 bases left in between. Germline V gene lookup returns CDR1 SNHLY and CDR2 FYNNEI. This CDR3 is CASRAGQITDTQYF. In DNA form, the CDR3 reads TGTGCCAGCAGAGCCGGACAGATCACAGATACGCAGTATTTT.

This clone was seen a few times. V usage is TRBV15 and J usage is TRBJ1-2; D remains ambiguous. V dropped 0 bases and J dropped 8 bases, with 13 bases sitting between them. Germline CDR1 and CDR2: LNHNV and YYDKDF (reference sequence). The CDR3 spans 14 residues. The CDR3 nucleotides read TGTGCCACCAGCAGAGACGGCCGGCCGGGCGGCTACACCTTC. Encoded protein: CATSRDGRPGGYTF.

This clone occurred a few times. The V gene is TRBV30, the J gene TRBJ1-5, with D hard to call. The CDR3 sequence is 13 residues long. CDR1 GTSNPN and CDR2 SVGIG come from the germline V gene (reference sequence). Trimming left V 0 bases short and J 7 bases short, with 10 bases between. The DNA for the CDR3 is TGTGCCTGGAGTGTAGAGGGAACGCAGCCCCAGCATTTT. This gives the protein CAWSVEGTQPQHF.